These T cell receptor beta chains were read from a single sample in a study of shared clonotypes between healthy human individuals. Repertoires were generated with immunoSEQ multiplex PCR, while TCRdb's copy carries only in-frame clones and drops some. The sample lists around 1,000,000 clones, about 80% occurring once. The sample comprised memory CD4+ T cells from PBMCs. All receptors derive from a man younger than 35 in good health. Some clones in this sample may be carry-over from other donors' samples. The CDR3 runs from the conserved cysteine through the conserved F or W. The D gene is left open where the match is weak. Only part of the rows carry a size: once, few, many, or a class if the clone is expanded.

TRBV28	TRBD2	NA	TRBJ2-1	TGTGCCAGCATTCCACCTTATAGCGGGAAGAATGAGCAGTTCTTC	CASIPPYSGKNEQFF
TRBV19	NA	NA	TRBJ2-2	TGTGCCAGTAGTATGGGCAGGGCCTACACCGGGGAGCTGTTTTTT	CASSMGRAYTGELFF
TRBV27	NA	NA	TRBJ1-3	TGTGCCAGCAGCCCATGGAGGGGACGTGCTGGAAACACCATATATTTT	CASSPWRGRAGNTIYF
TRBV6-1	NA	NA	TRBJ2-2	TGTGCCAGCAGAACGGGAATCCTGGGGACCGGGGAGCTGTTTTTT	CASRTGILGTGELFF
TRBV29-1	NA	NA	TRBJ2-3	TGCAGCGACGCACGTGGAGATACGCAGTATTTT	CSDARGDTQYF
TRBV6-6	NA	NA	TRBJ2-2	TGTGCCAGCAGCCCTAGCGCGAACACCGGGGAGCTGTTTTTT	CASSPSANTGELFF
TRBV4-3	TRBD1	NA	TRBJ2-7	TGCGCCAGCAGCCCCCTCCACCGGGACAGGGCCCTCTACGAGCAGTACTTC	CASSPLHRDRALYEQYF
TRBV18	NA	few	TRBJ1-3	TGTGCCAGCTCACTACAGTTAGGCTCTGGAAACACCATATATTTT	CASSLQLGSGNTIYF
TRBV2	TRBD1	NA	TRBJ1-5	TGTGCCAGCAGCCGCGGACAGGGGGCCTATCAGCCCCAGCATTTT	CASSRGQGAYQPQHF
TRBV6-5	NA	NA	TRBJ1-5	TGTGCCAGCAGTGAAGCGTGGCAGTCCCAGCATTTT	CASSEAWQSQHF
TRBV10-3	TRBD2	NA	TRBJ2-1	TGTGCCATCAGTGAGGAGCGGGGTCCCTACAATGAGCAGTTCTTC	CAISEERGPYNEQFF
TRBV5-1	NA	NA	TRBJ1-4	TGCGCCAGCAGCTTGGATGGGGGAGATAATGAAAAACTGTTTTTT	CASSLDGGDNEKLFF
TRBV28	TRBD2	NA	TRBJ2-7	TGTGCCAGCAGTCGTGGTGGCGGGGGGGAGCAGTACTTC	CASSRGGGGEQYF
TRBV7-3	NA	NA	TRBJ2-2	TGTGCCAGCAGCTCGAACGGGGGGCGGATCACCGGGGAGCTGTTTTTT	CASSSNGGRITGELFF
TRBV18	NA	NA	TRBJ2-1	TGTGCCAGCTCAGCCCTCCGGGAAAGCTCCTACAATGAGCAGTTCTTC	CASSALRESSYNEQFF
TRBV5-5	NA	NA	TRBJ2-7	TGTGCCAGCAGCCCGACCTACAGGGCCTCCTACGAGCAGTACTTC	CASSPTYRASYEQYF
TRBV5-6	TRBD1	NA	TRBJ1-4	TGTGCCAGCAGCCTAAACAGGGGTAGAGAAAAACTGTTTTTT	CASSLNRGREKLFF
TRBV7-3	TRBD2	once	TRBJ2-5	TGTGCCAGCAGCCTCCGGGCGGGAGGAGAGACCCAGTACTTC	CASSLRAGGETQYF
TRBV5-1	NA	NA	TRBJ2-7	TGCGCCAGCAGCTTGTGGGGGTACGAGCAGTACTTC	CASSLWGYEQYF
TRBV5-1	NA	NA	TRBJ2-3	TGCGCCAGCAGCTTTGGTAATGGGGCGGGGAGCACAGATACGCAGTATTTT	CASSFGNGAGSTDTQYF
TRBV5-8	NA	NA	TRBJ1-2	TGTGCCAGCAGCCCACGATTGATCATAAACTATGGCTACACCTTC	CASSPRLIINYGYTF
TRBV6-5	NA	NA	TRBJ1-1	TGTGCCAGCAGAACCTCAGTGAACACTGAAGCTTTCTTT	CASRTSVNTEAFF
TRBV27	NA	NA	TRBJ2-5	TGTGCCAGCAGTTTTAAGCCGTACCAAGAGACCCAGTACTTC	CASSFKPYQETQYF
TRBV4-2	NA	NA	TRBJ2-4	TGTGCCAGCAGCCCCTTAGGGGTAGACAGCAAAAACATTCAGTACTTC	CASSPLGVDSKNIQYF
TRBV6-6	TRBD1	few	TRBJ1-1	TGTGCCAGCAGGTCCAACAGGGGAACTGAAGCTTTCTTT	CASRSNRGTEAFF
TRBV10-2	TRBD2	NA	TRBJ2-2	TGCGCCAGCAGTGAGTCAGCTTTGCGGGAGAGGAACACCGGGGAGCTGTTTTTT	CASSESALRERNTGELFF
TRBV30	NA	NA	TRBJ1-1	TGTGCCTGGAGTCCTCAACTCAGGGGCACTGAAGCTTTCTTT	CAWSPQLRGTEAFF
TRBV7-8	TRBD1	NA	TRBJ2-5	TGTGCCAGCAGGGGACAGACGGAGACCCAGTACTTC	CASRGQTETQYF
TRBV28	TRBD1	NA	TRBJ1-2	TGTGCCAGCAGTTTAGCGGCAGGGGGCAGACTCAATGGCTACACCTTC	CASSLAAGGRLNGYTF
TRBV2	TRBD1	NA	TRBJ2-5	TGTGCCAGCAGTGGTCGGCAGGGGGCCCAGACCCAGTACTTC	CASSGRQGAQTQYF
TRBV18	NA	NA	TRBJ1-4	TGTGCCAGCTCACCAGGGGTGAATGAAAAACTGTTTTTT	CASSPGVNEKLFF
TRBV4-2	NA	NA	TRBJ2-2	TGTGCCAGCAGCCAAGAGGAAGCGGGGAACACCGGGGAGCTGTTTTTT	CASSQEEAGNTGELFF